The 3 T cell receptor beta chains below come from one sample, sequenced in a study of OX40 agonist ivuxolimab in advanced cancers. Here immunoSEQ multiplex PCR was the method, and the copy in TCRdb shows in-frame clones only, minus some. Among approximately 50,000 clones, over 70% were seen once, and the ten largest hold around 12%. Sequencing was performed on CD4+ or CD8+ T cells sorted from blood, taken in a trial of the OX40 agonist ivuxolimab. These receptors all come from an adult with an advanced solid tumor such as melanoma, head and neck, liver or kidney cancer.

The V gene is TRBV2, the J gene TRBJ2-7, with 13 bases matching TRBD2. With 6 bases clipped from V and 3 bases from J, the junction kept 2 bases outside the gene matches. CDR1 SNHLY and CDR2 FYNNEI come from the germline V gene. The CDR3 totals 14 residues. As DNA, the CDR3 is TGTGCCAGCAGGCGGACTAGCGGGGGCTACGAGCAGTACTTC. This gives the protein CASRRTSGGYEQYF.

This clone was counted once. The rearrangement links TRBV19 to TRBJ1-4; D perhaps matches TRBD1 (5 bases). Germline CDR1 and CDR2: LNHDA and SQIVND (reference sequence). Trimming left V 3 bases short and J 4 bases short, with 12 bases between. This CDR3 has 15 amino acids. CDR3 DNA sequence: TGTGCCAGTAGTATGGGCCAGGGTCTTAATGAAAAACTGTTTTTT. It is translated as CASSMGQGLNEKLFF.

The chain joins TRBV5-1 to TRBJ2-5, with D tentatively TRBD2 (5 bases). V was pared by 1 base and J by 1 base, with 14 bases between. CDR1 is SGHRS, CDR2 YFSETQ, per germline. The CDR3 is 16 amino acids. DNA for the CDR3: TGCGCCAGCAGCTTGAGTTCGGACTCCCCCCAAGAGACCCAGTACTTC. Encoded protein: CASSLSSDSPQETQYF.